The 11 T cell receptor beta chains reported below all come from one sample, sequenced in a study of CD8 T cells in ankylosing spondylitis. TCRdb fed the 5' RACE reads into MiXCR, producing one record per CDR3 protein. The sample records 130,000 or so distinct CDR3 sequences, around 7% being singletons. Sequenced material: blood, either unsorted or a sorted T cell fraction (not recorded which). These receptors all come from a male donor with ankylosing spondylitis or in good health (not recorded which).

This clonotype was observed at least ten times. The rearrangement uses TRBV5-1 and TRBJ2-7, with 7 bases fitting TRBD2. CDR3 size: 19 residues. In germline, CDR1 is SGHRS, CDR2 YFSETQ. Unmatched junction bases numbered 16, after V lost 1 base and J lost 0 bases. CDR3 nucleotide sequence: TGCGCCAGCAGCTTGAGGTTTGGCCTAGCGGTTAACCACTCCTACGAGCAGTACTTC. Translation: CASSLRFGLAVNHSYEQYF.

This clonotype was found many times. The chain recombines TRBV12-3 or TRBV12-4 with TRBJ1-1; 8 positions match TRBD1. The V gene end was trimmed by 5 bases and the J gene end by 5 bases; junction bases not matched to a gene: 7. The CDR3 has 14 amino acids. The CDR3 sequence is CASSPTGAKTEAFF. The CDR3 nucleotides read TGTGCCAGCAGTCCGACAGGGGCTAAGACTGAAGCTTTCTTT.

There are many counts of this clonotype. This chain joins TRBV5-1 and TRBJ1-2; maybe TRBD1 (5 bases). Per germline, CDR1 SGHRS and CDR2 YFSETQ. V lost 7 bases, J lost 7 bases, and 32 bases lay in between. This CDR3 contains 18 residues. CDR3 coding DNA: TGCGCCAGCCGCCCCTCTACCATCGGGCGGGGCGGGGAAGGTGGCTACACCTTC. Amino acid sequence: CASRPSTIGRGGEGGYTF.

This clonotype occurred many times. The chain carries TRBV29-1 and TRBJ2-1, with D possibly matching TRBD1 (6 bases). CDR3 length equals 15 residues. The V end was cut by 4 bases, the J end by 3 bases, with 16 bases between. Germline V lookup: CDR1 SQVTM, CDR2 ANQGSEA. CDR3 coding DNA: TGCAGCGTTGGCCCCCCAGGGGATTTCTACAATGAGCAGTTCTTC. This gives the protein CSVGPPGDFYNEQFF.

This clonotype was detected ten times or more. The chain employs TRBV25-1 and TRBJ2-7; TRBD2 matches at 8 bases. The length of the CDR3 is 15 residues. The junction had 9 bases not matched to a gene; V was cut back by 6 bases and J by 2 bases. Germline V lookup: CDR1 MGHDK, CDR2 SYGVNS. Here the CDR3 DNA reads TGTGCCAGCAGCTCGGGACTAGGGATGACCTACGAGCAGTACTTC. It is translated as CASSSGLGMTYEQYF.

This clonotype was counted at least ten times. The chain has TRBV12-5 and TRBJ2-1, with 13 bases fitting TRBD2. CDR1 and CDR2 (germline): LGHNT, FRNRAP. This CDR3 is built from 19 residues. V gave up 0 bases and J gave up 0 bases; unmatched junction bases: 5. Here the CDR3 DNA reads TGTGCTAGTGGTTTGGTTGGACTAGCGGGAGCTCCCTCCTACAATGAGCAGTTCTTC. Its translation: CASGLVGLAGAPSYNEQFF.

The table lists this clonotype with many counts. This chain uses TRBV5-1 with TRBJ2-3; D remains ambiguous. The length of the CDR3 is 14 residues. Germline assignment: CDR1 SGHRS and CDR2 YFSETQ. The V and J ends lost 2 bases and 5 bases respectively, with 12 bases between them. The CDR3 reads CASSLRGGKDTQYF. CDR3 sequence (DNA): TGCGCCAGCAGCTTAAGAGGTGGAAAAGATACGCAGTATTTT.

Many counts were recorded for this clonotype. This chain links TRBV12-3 or TRBV12-4 with TRBJ2-7; possible D gene TRBD1, 6 bases. The CDR3 runs to 13 residues. Trimming pared 6 bases from V and 3 bases from J, leaving 12 bases between. CDR3 loop: CASSWDTGYEQYF. For the CDR3, the DNA is TGTGCCAGCAGCTGGGACACAGGCTACGAGCAGTACTTC.

At least ten counts were recorded for this clonotype. The chain uses TRBV29-1 and TRBJ2-3; 7 bases align to TRBD1. Germline V lookup: CDR1 SQVTM, CDR2 ANQGSEA. CDR3 size: 13 residues. Losses at the gene ends were 6 bases for V and 4 bases for J; bases not matched to a gene: 7. CDR3 nucleotide sequence: TGCAGCGTAGGGGACAGCTCCGCAGATACGCAGTATTTT. Protein: CSVGDSSADTQYF.

This clonotype was counted many times. The CDR3 spells CASSLQDTYEQYF. The CDR3 DNA is TGCGCCAGCAGCTTGCAGGATACCTACGAGCAGTACTTC. V is TRBV5-1 and J is TRBJ2-7; D gene uncertain. This CDR3 region has 13 residues. CDR1 and CDR2 from the germline V gene are SGHRS and YFSETQ. Trimming shortened V by 1 base and J by 2 bases, and 7 bases separated the two germline ends.

The CDR3 here is CSAEGPTNTEAFF. The CDR3 DNA follows: TGCAGTGCTGAGGGACCTACGAACACTGAAGCTTTCTTT. V and J are TRBV20-1 and TRBJ1-1, with a weak D call TRBD1 (5 bases). The CDR3 loop spans 13 amino acids. With 5 bases removed from V and 1 base from J, the gap between germline ends came to 11 bases. The V gene's germline CDR1 is DFQATT and CDR2 SNEGSKA (reference sequence).